Sequencing of this TCR beta chain was carried out in a study of blood T cell repertoires in COVID-19. Study overall: Nucleic acid was either cDNA or gDNA, and it came from T cells, B-cell-depleted T cells, or PBMCs.

Repertoires were generated with immunoSEQ multiplex PCR, while TCRdb's copy carries only in-frame clones and drops some. The table includes under 110,000 clones, more than 80% detected once. Germline values: CDR1 KGHDR, CDR2 SFDVKD. The CDR3 totals 17 residues. The V end was cut by 3 bases, the J end by 1 base, with 16 bases between. Sequencing input: peripheral blood. This TCR derives from an older woman with acute or convalescent COVID-19. This chain links TRBV24-1 with TRBJ2-3, with a possible D match to TRBD2 (5 bases). CDR3 amino acids: CATSDRLSDTGTDTQYF. In DNA, the CDR3 is TGTGCCACCAGTGATCGACTATCTGATACGGGCACAGATACGCAGTATTTT.